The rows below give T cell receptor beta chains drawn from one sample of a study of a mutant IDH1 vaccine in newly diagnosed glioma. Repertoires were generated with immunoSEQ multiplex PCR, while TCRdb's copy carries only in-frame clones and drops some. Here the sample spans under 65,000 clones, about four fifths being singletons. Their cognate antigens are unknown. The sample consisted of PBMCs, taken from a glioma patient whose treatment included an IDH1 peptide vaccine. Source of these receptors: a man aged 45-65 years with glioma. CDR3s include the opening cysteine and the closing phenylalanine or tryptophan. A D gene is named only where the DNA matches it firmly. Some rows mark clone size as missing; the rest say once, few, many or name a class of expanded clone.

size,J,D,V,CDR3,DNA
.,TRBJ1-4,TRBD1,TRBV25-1,CASSEYSGTGGVKLFF,TGTGCCAGCAGTGAATATTCCGGGACAGGGGGAGTAAAACTGTTTTTT
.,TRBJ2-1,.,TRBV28,CASTIRGNEQFF,TGTGCCAGCACAATTCGAGGCAATGAGCAGTTCTTC
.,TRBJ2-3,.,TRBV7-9,CASSLMGYRTDTQYF,TGTGCCAGCAGCTTAATGGGGTATCGCACAGATACGCAGTATTTT
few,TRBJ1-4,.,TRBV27,CASKSGGEKLFF,TGTGCCAGCAAGTCAGGAGGCGAAAAACTGTTTTTT
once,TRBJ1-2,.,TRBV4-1,CASSPLTGTNYGYTF,TGCGCCAGCAGCCCCTTAACAGGGACCAACTATGGCTACACCTTC
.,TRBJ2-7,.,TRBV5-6,CASLLTGSYEQYF,TGTGCCAGCCTCTTGACGGGATCCTACGAGCAGTACTTC
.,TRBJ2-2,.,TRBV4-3,CASSQDADSIPGELFF,TGCGCCAGCAGCCAAGACGCGGACAGTATTCCCGGGGAGCTGTTTTTT
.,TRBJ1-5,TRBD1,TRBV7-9,CASSLGTGSQPQHF,TGTGCCAGCAGCTTGGGGACAGGGAGTCAGCCCCAGCATTTT
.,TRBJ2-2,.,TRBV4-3,CASSQDPQEGGELFF,TGCGCCAGCAGCCAAGATCCCCAAGAAGGCGGGGAGCTGTTTTTT
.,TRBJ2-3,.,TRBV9,CASSPRATDTQYF,TGTGCCAGCAGCCCCCGAGCCACAGATACGCAGTATTTT